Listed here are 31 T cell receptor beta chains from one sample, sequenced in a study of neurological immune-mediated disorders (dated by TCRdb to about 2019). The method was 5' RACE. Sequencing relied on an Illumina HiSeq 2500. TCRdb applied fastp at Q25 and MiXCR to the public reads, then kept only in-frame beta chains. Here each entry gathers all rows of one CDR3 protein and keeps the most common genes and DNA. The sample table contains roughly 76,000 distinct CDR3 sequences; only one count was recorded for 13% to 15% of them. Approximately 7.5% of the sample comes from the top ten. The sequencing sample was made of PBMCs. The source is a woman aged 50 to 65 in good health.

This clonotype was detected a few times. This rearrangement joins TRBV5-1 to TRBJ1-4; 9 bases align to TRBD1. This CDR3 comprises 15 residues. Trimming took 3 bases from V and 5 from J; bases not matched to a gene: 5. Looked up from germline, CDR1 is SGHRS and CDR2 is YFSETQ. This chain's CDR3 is CASSWTGADNEKLFF. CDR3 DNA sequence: TGCGCCAGCAGCTGGACAGGGGCCGACAATGAAAAACTGTTTTTT.

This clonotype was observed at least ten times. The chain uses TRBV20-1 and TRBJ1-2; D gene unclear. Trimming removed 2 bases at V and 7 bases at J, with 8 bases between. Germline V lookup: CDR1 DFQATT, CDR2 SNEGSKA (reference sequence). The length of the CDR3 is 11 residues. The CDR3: CSARLQGGYTF. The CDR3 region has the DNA TGCAGTGCTAGACTACAAGGTGGCTACACCTTC.

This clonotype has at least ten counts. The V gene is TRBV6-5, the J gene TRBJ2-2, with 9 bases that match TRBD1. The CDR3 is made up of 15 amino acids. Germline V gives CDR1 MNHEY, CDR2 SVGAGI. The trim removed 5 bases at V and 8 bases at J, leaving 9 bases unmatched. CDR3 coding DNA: TGTGCCAGCAGTCCGCGAACAGGGGGCGCGGGGGAGCTGTTTTTT. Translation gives CASSPRTGGAGELFF.

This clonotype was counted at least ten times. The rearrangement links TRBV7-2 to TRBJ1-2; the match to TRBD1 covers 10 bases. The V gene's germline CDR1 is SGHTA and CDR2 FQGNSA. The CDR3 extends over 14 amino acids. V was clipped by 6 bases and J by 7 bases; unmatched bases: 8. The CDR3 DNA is TGTGCCAGCAGAACCGACAGGGGGCGCTTTGGCTACACCTTC. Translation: CASRTDRGRFGYTF.

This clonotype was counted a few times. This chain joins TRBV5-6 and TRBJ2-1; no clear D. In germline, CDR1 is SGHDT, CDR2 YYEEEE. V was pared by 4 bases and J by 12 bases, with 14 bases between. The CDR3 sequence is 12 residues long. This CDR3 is CASSARPSVQFF. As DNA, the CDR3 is TGTGCCAGCAGCGCCCGCCCATCGGTGCAGTTCTTC.

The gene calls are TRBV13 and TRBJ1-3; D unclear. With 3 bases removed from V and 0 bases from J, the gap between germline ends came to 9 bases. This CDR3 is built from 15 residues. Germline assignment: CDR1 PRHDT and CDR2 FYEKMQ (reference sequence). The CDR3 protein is CASSFDSSSGNTIYF. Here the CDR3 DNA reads TGTGCCAGCAGCTTTGATTCGTCCTCTGGAAACACCATATATTTT.

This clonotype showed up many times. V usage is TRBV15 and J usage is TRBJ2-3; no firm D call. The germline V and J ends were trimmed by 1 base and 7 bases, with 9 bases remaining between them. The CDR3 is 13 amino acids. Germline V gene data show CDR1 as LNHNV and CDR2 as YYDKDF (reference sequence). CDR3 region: CATSRAQRYTQYF. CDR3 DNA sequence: TGTGCCACCAGCAGAGCCCAGAGATATACGCAGTATTTT.

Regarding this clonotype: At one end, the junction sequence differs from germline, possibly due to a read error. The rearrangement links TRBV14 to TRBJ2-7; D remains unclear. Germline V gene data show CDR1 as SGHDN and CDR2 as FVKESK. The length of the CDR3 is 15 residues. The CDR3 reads CDSSQGFVGHYEQYF. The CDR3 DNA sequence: TGTGACAGCAGCCAAGGCTTTGTTGGGCACTACGAGCAGTACTTC.

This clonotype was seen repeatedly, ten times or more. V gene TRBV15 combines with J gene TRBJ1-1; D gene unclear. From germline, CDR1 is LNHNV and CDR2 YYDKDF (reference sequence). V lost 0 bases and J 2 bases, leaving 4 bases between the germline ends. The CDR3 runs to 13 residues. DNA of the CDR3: TGTGCCACCAGCAGAGATCCCAACACTGAAGCTTTCTTT. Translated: CATSRDPNTEAFF.

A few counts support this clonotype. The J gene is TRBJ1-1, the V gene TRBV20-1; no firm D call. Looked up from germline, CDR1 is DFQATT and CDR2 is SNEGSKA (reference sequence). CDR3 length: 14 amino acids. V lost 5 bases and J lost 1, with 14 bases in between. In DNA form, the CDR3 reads TGCAGTGCTCCACGACCGGACGGGAACACTGAAGCTTTCTTT. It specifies CSAPRPDGNTEAFF.

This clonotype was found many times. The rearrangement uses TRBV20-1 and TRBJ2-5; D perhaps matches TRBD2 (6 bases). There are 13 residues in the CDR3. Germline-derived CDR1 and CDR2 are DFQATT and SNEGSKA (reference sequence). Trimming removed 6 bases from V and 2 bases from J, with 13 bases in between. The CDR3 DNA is TGCAGTGCCCCGGGGAGCGGGCAAGAGACCCAGTACTTC. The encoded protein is CSAPGSGQETQYF.

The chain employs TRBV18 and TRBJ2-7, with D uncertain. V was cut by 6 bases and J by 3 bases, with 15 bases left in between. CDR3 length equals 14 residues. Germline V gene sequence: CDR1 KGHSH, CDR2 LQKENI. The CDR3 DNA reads TGTGCCAGCTCGCCTGGGGTTTTAGTCTACGAGCAGTACTTC. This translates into CASSPGVLVYEQYF.

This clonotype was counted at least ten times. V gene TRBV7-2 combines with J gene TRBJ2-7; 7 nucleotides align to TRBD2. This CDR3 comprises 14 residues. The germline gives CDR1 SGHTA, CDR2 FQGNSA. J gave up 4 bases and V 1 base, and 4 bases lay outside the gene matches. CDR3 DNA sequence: TGTGCCAGCAGCTTAGTGTTGGGGGGGTACGAGCAGTACTTC. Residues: CASSLVLGGYEQYF.

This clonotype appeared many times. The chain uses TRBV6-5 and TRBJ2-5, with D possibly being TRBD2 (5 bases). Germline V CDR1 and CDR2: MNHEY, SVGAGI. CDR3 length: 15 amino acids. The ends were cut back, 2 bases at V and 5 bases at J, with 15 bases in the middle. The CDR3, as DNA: TGTGCCAGCAGTTACGGCCTAGCCACCCTCGAGACCCAGTACTTC. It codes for CASSYGLATLETQYF.

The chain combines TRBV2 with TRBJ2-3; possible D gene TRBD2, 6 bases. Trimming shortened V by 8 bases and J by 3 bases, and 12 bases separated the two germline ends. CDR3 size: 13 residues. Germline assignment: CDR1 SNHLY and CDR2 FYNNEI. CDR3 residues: CASRLVGTDTQYF. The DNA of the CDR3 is TGTGCCAGCCGACTAGTAGGGACAGATACGCAGTATTTT.

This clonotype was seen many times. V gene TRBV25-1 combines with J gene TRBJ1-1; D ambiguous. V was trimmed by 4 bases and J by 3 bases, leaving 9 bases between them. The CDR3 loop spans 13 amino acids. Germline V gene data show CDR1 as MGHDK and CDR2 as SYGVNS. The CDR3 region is CASSAAGYTEAFF. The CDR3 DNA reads TGTGCCAGCAGTGCAGCGGGTTACACTGAAGCTTTCTTT.

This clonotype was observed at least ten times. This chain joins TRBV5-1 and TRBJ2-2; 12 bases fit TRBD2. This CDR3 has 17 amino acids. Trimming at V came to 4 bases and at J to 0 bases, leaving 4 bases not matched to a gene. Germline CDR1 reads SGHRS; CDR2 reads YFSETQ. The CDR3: CASSTRLAGANTGELFF. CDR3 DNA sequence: TGCGCCAGCAGCACACGACTAGCGGGAGCGAACACCGGGGAGCTGTTTTTT.

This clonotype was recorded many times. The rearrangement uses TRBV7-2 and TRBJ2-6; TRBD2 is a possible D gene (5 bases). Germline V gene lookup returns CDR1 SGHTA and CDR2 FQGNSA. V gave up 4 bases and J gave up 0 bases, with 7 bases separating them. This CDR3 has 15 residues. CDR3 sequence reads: CASSYRGSGANVLTF. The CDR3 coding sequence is TGTGCCAGCAGCTACCGGGGCTCTGGGGCCAACGTCCTGACTTTC.

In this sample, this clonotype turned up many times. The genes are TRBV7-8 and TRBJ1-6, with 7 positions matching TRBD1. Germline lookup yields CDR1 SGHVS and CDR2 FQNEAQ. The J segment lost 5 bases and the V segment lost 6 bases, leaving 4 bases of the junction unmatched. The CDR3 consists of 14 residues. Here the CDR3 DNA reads TGTGCCAGCAGTATGACAGGGAATAATTCACCCCTCCACTTT. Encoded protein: CASSMTGNNSPLHF.

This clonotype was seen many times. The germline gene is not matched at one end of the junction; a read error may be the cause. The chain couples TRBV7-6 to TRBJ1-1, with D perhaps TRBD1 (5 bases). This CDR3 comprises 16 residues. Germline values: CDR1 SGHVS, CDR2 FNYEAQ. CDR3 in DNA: TGTGCCAACAGCCCCCAGACAGCTACAATGAACACTGAAGCTTTCTTT. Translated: CANSPQTATMNTEAFF.

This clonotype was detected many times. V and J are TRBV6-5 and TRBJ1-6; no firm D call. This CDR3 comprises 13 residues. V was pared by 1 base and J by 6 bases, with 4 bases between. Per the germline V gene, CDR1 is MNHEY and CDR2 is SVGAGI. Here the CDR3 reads CASSYLTNSPLHF. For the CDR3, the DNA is TGTGCCAGCAGTTACTTAACTAATTCACCCCTCCACTTT.

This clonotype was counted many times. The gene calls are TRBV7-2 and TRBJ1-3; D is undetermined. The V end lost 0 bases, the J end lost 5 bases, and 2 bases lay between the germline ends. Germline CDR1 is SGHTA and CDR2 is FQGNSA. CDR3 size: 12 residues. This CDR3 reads CASSLARNTIYF. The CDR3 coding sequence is TGTGCCAGCAGCTTAGCGCGAAACACCATATATTTT.

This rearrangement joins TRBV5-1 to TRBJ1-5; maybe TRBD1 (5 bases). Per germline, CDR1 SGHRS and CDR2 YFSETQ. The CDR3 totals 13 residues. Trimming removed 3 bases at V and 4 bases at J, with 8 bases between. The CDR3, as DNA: TGCGCCAGCAGCTGGGGGGGAAATCAGCCCCAGCATTTT. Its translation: CASSWGGNQPQHF.

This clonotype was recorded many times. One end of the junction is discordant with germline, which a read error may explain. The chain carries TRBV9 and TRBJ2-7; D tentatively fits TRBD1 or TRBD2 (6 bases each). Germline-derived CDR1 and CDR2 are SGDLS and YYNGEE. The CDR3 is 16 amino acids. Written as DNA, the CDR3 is TGTGCCAGCAGCGTAGCAGGGAACGGGGGCTCCTCCGAGCAGTACTTC. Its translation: CASSVAGNGGSSEQYF.

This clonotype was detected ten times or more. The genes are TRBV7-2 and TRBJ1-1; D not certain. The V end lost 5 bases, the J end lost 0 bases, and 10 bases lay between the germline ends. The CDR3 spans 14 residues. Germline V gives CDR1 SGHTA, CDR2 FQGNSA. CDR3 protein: CASSKDTLNTEAFF. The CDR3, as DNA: TGTGCCAGCAGCAAAGACACCCTGAACACTGAAGCTTTCTTT.

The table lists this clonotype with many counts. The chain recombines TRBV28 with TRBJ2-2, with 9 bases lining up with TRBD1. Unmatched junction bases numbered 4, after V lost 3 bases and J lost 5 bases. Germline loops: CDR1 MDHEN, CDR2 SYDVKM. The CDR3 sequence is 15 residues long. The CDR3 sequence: CASSFPGTGTGELFF. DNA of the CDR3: TGTGCCAGCAGTTTCCCCGGGACAGGGACCGGGGAGCTGTTTTTT.

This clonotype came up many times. CDR3 in DNA: TGCAGCGGGTCAGGGAGACCGAACACTGAAGCTTTCTTT. This translates into CSGSGRPNTEAFF. J is TRBJ1-1 and V is TRBV29-1; weak D call: TRBD1 (5 bases). The CDR3 has 13 residues. From germline, CDR1 is SQVTM and CDR2 ANQGSEA. V was pared by 7 bases and J by 1 base, with 13 bases between.

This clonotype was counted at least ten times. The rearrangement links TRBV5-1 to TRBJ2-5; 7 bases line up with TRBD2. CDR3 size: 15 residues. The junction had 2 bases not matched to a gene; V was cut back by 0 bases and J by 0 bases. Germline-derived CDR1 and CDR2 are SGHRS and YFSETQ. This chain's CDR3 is CASSLAGTNQETQYF. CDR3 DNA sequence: TGCGCCAGCAGCTTGGCGGGGACTAACCAAGAGACCCAGTACTTC.

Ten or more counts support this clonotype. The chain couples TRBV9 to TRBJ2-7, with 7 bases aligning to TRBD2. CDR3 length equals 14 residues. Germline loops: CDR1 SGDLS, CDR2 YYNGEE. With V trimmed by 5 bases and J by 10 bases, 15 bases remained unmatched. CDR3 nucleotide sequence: TGTGCCAGCAGTTATAGCGGGTCCCTATCCGAACAGTACTTC. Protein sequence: CASSYSGSLSEQYF.

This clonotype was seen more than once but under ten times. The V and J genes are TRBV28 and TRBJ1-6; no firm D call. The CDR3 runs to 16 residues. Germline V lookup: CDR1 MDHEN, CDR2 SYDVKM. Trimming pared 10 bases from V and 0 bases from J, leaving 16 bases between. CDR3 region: CANNSGTSSYNSPLHF. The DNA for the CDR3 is TGTGCCAACAACTCCGGAACGAGCTCCTATAATTCACCCCTCCACTTT.

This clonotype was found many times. The CDR3 is CASSPLRGQGYYEQYF. CDR3 coding DNA: TGTGCCAGCAGCCCACTACGGGGACAGGGATACTACGAGCAGTACTTC. The J gene is TRBJ2-7, the V gene TRBV11-2, with TRBD1 matching 9 bases. This CDR3 has 16 amino acids. CDR1 and CDR2 (germline): SGHAT, FQNNGV. After removal of 5 bases from V and 3 bases from J, the junction contained 11 bases not matched to a gene.